A single sample gave rise to the 2 T cell receptor beta chains below, sequenced in a study of human T cells and chemical hapten exposure. The time point is: patch test 1, 2 weeks after DPC sensitization. Treatment meaning: therapeutic diphenylcyclopropenone sensitization with weekly scalp DPC. Via MiXCR, TCRdb re-called the RACE reads, giving one row per CDR3 protein. Here the sample spans about 71,000 distinct CDR3 sequences, roughly 9.2% being singletons. The sequencing here drew on whole blood, taken in connection with sensitization to the hapten diphenylcyclopropenone (DPC). These receptors were collected from a woman aged 40 to 50 with alopecia areata. Some clones in this sample may be carry-over from other donors' samples.

At least ten counts were recorded for this clonotype. V and J are TRBV6-1 and TRBJ1-5, with 8 bases identical to TRBD1. Germline values: CDR1 MNHNS, CDR2 SASEGT. Trimming cost V 2 bases and J 4 bases; bases outside gene matches: 7. The CDR3 has 16 residues. CDR3 loop: CASSERYQGANQPQHF. CDR3 DNA: TGTGCCAGCAGTGAAAGGTACCAGGGGGCGAATCAGCCCCAGCATTTT.

This clonotype was counted at least ten times. The chain has TRBV20-1 and TRBJ1-4; D not certain. CDR1 is DFQATT, CDR2 SNEGSKA, per germline (reference sequence). The CDR3 contains 15 residues. With 5 bases removed from V and 4 bases from J, the gap between germline ends came to 17 bases. Written as DNA, the CDR3 is TGCAGTGCTCCCCGAGACGGCTACGTTAATGAAAAACTGTTTTTT. Its translation: CSAPRDGYVNEKLFF.